The entry below describes one T cell receptor beta chain. Its antigen remains unidentified. No base qualities exist here, and no much larger clone lies one base off it. Via the germline V gene (reference sequence), CDR1 is SEHNR and CDR2 FQNEAQ. Including cysteine and phenylalanine, the CDR3 has 12 amino acids. The DNA shown is the 36-base CDR3, in frame from base 1. V sheds 8 bases and J sheds 4 bases, leaving 11 bases between their ends. TCRbeta CDR3 regions were amplified from genomic DNA using the immunoSEQ Assay, a bias-controlled multiplex PCR. Per the source publication's procedure: Nucleated cell counts per sample were estimated from amplification of reference gene primers within the assay. Sequence reads were collapsed and filtered to measure the absolute abundance of every unique TCRbeta CDR3 rearrangement. For each sample, productive Simpson clonality was calculated by taking the square root of Simpson's diversity index across productive rearrangements. TCRdb retrieved this table from immuneACCESS and kept in-frame rearrangements only. Not all clones are present; in checked studies, unresolved V genes account for under half, and no reason is known for the remainder. V, J and clone size reflect that table, while D and trimming were determined from the DNA. Counted in this sample were tens of thousands of clones; 86% of them appeared once. The ten top clones hold around a sixth of the sample.

These data come from a study of blood T cell repertoires in COVID-19 (dated by TCRdb to about 2020). Regarding the study in general: Samples covering the acute and convalescent phases of COVID-19 were provided by collaborators in the United States, Italy and Spain. A de-identified subject ID, COVID-19 status, age in years and sex were almost always included in the sample metadata. The samples were drawn from the first 160 participants of the ongoing ImmuneRACE study and from 950 to 1,500 subjects provided by 6 global collaborators. The dataset comprised deeply sampled blood TCRbeta repertoires from subjects exposed to, actively infected with, or recovered from COVID-19. Where available, HLA class I and class II types were taken from metadata supplied by the sample provider and were not determined by assay-based typing. A freely available public database, intended as a resource for researchers studying the immune response to SARS-CoV-2, is where the repertoires were released. The material from the prospective study consisted of cDNA or gDNA derived from T cells, B-cell-depleted T cells, or PBMCs.

The paper as a whole reports these results and caveats: The amount of clinical and demographic metadata varied by source and participant and was provided uncurated.

Whole blood was collected in K2EDTA tubes by collaborating institutions according to the institutions' own protocols. Collaborator samples were shipped for TCRbeta analysis as frozen whole blood, isolated PBMCs, or DNA extracted from either sample type. The sample taken for sequencing was peripheral blood. This TCR derives from a woman of 80 years or more with acute or convalescent COVID-19. This chain joins TRBV7-9 to TRBJ1-1; the D region possibly corresponds to TRBD1 (5 bases align). The CDR3 protein: CASRHQGTEAFF. Here is the DNA: TGTGCCAGCCGACATCAGGGCACTGAAGCTTTCTTT.